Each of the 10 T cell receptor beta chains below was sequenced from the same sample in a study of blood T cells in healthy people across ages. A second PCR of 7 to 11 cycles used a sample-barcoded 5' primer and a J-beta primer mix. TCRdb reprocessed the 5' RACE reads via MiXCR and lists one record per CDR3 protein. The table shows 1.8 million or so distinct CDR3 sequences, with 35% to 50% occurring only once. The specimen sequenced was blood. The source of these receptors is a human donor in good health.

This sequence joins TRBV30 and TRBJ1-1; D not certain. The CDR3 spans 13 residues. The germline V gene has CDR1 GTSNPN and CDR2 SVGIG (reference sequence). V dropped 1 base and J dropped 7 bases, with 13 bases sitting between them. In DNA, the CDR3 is TGTGCCTGGAGTGGGGCAGTCCGTGGTGAAGCTTTCTTT. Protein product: CAWSGAVRGEAFF.

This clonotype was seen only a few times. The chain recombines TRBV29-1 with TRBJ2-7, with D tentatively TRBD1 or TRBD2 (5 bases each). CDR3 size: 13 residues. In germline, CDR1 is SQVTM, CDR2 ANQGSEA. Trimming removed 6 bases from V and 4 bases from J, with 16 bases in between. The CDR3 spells CSVLTVEGYEQYF. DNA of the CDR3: TGCAGCGTCTTGACTGTTGAGGGGTACGAGCAGTACTTC.

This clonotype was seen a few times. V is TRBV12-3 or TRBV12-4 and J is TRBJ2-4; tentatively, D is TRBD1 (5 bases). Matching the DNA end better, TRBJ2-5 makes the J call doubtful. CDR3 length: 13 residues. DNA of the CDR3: TGTGCCAGCAACAGGCGGAATCAAGAGACCCAGTACTTC. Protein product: CASNRRNQETQYF.

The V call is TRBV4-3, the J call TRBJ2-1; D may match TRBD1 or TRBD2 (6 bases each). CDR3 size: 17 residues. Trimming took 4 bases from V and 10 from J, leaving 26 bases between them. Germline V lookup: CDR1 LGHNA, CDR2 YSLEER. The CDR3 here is CASSRGRIGGGLWEQFF. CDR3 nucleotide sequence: TGCGCCAGCAGCCGCGGACGGATCGGGGGCGGGTTATGGGAGCAGTTCTTC.

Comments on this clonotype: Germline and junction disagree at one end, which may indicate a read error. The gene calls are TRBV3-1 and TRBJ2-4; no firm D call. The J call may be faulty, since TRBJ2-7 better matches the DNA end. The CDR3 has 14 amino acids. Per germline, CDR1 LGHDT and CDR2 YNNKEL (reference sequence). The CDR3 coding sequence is TGTGTCAGCAGCCAAGAAGTTTGGGCCTACGAGCAGTACTTC. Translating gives CVSSQEVWAYEQYF.

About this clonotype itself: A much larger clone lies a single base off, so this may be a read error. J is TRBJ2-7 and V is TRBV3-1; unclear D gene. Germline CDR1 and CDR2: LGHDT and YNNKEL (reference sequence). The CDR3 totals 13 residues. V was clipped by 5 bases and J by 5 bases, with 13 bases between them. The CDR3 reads CASSVGQYHEQYF. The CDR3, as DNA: TGTGCCAGCAGCGTAGGGCAGTACCACGAGCAGTACTTC.

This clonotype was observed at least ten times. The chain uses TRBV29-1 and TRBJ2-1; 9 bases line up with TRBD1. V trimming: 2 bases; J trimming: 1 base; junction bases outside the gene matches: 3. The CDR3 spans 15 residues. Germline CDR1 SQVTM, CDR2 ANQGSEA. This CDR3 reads CSVERQGGSYNEQFF. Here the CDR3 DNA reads TGCAGCGTTGAACGACAGGGGGGTTCCTACAATGAGCAGTTCTTC.

CDR3 DNA: TGTGCCAGCAGCTCGGACAGGGGGCGATTAGGCTACACCTTC. Translated, it gives CASSSDRGRLGYTF. This sequence joins TRBV7-9 and TRBJ1-2; 11 nucleotides match TRBD1. Germline V lookup: CDR1 SEHNR, CDR2 FQNEAQ (reference sequence). Trimming removed 4 bases from V and 8 bases from J; junction bases left unmatched: 6. CDR3 length: 14 amino acids. The variable domain in full, with the rest retrieved from reference TRBV7-9 and TRBJ1-2, is DTGVSQNPRHKITKRGQNVTFRCDPISEHNRLYWYRQTLGQGPEFLTYFQNEAQLEKSRLLSDRFSAERPKGSFSTLEIQRTEQGDSAMYLCASSSDRGRLGYTFGSGTRLTVV.

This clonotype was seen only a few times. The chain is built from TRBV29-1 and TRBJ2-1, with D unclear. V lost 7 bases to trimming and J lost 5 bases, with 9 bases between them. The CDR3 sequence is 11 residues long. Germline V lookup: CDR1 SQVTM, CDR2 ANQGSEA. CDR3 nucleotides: TGCAGCGCCTCGGACGACAATGAGCAGTTCTTC. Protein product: CSASDDNEQFF.

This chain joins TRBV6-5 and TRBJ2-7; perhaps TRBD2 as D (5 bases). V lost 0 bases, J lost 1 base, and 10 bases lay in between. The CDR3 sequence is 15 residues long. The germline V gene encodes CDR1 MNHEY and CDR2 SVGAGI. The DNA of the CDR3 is TGTGCCAGCAGTTACTCGAGCACGGGGTCCTACGAGCAGTACTTC. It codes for CASSYSSTGSYEQYF.